The sequence of this TCR beta chain was determined in a study of beta chain features in type 1 diabetes. Whole-study findings and limits: Whether HLA type influences TCRB rearrangement remained unresolved here.

Notes on this clone: Its antigen remains unidentified.

CDR1 is KGHSH and CDR2 is LQKENI in the germline V gene. The CDR3 totals 14 residues. The V and J ends lost 3 bases and 3 bases, in that order; junction bases with no gene match: 2. The investigators reverse transcribed all of the isolated RNA, so they sequenced expressed TCRB transcripts. Using immunoSEQ multiplex PCR, the repertoire was profiled, and TCRdb retains in-frame clones only, with some absent. The data show 140,000 to 150,000 clones, roughly 48% seen once. The chain has TRBV18 and TRBJ1-1; TRBD1 aligns across 9 bases. The sample comprised Tregs from blood. The clonotype comes from a man younger than 35 in good health. CDR3 in DNA: TGTGCCAGCTCACCCCGGGACAGGGACACTGAAGCTTTCTTT. It encodes CASSPRDRDTEAFF.